This TCR beta chain stems from a study of identical twins. Each CDR3 protein gets one entry after TCRdb re-called the 5' RACE reads with MiXCR. The sample has hundreds of thousands of distinct CDR3 sequences; more than 6.5% are singletons. Study findings and constraints: Invariant populations such as MAIT and iNKT cells could partly muddle zero-insertion analyses. The study drew conclusions from cross-sectional statistical analysis, not from following the same donors.

This clonotype has more than one count but fewer than ten. What it binds is unknown. The ends were cut back, 0 bases at V and 0 bases at J, with 11 bases in the middle. The CDR3 covers 16 residues. Germline V gene lookup returns CDR1 SGHVS and CDR2 FQNEAQ. In addition, the sample was reused for a study of yellow fever vaccine responses in identical twins.

V usage is TRBV7-8 and J usage is TRBJ2-5, with D unresolved. This TCR came from a woman in her late teens or twenties in good health. Sequenced: PBMCs. CDR3 sequence: CASSLASTRYQETQYF. DNA for the CDR3: TGTGCCAGCAGCTTAGCTTCGACTCGCTACCAAGAGACCCAGTACTTC.